Below, 4 T cell receptor beta chains from the same sample are listed, as sequenced in a study of human versus mouse CDR3 diversity and MHC coevolution. Some clones are missing from TCRdb's copy, which holds only in-frame ones; the method was immunoSEQ multiplex PCR. The top ten hold about 0.14% of the sample, which has tens of thousands of clones, around 93% seen once. The sample comprised naive CD4+ T cells from blood. Subset described: CD45RO-negative CD62L-positive naive CD4 T cells. The receptors were sampled from a person aged 30-69 years in good health.

By share, this clone ranks as medium-sized. The chain employs TRBV27 and TRBJ2-1; a possible D gene is TRBD2 (5 bases). The V end was cut by 2 bases, the J end by 0 bases, with 5 bases between. The germline gives CDR1 MNHEY, CDR2 SMNVEV (reference sequence). The CDR3 has 14 residues. The CDR3 reads CASSLAGSYNEQFF. CDR3 bases: TGTGCCAGCAGTTTAGCGGGCTCCTACAATGAGCAGTTCTTC.

This clone turned up a few times. The chain combines TRBV7-2 with TRBJ1-1, with D perhaps TRBD1 (6 bases). There are 12 residues in the CDR3. Trimming stripped 5 bases from V and 10 bases from J, with 14 bases between. Germline CDR1 and CDR2: SGHTA and FQGNSA. The CDR3 bases are TGTGCCAGCAGCCTCCGGGACACGGGAGCTTTCTTT. Translation: CASSLRDTGAFF.

The gene calls are TRBV6-1 and TRBJ2-4; weak D call: TRBD2 (6 bases). Germline lookup yields CDR1 MNHNS and CDR2 SASEGT. The V end was cut by 4 bases, the J end by 5 bases, with 12 bases between. The CDR3 has 14 amino acids. This chain's CDR3 is CASSATRGQNIQYF. CDR3 DNA sequence: TGTGCCAGCAGTGCGACTAGAGGACAAAACATTCAGTACTTC.

The chain has TRBV7-8 and TRBJ1-1; D gene uncertain. Trimming stripped 4 bases from V and 2 bases from J, with 8 bases between. Germline CDR1 and CDR2: SGHVS and FQNEAQ. The CDR3 runs to 13 residues. CDR3 nucleotides: TGTGCCAGCAGCTCTTCAGTTAACACTGAAGCTTTCTTT. Its protein is CASSSSVNTEAFF.